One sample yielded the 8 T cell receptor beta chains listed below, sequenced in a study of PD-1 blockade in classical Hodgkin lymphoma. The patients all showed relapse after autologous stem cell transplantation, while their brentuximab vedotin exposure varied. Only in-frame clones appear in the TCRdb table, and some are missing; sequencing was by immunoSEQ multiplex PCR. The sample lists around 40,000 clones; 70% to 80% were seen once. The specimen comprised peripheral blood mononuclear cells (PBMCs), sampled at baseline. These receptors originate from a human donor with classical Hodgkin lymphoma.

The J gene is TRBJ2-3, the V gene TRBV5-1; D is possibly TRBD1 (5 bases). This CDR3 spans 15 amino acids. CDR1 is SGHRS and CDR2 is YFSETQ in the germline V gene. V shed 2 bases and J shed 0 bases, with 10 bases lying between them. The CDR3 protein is CASSFREYSTDTQYF. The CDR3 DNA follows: TGCGCCAGCAGCTTCAGGGAATATAGCACAGATACGCAGTATTTT.

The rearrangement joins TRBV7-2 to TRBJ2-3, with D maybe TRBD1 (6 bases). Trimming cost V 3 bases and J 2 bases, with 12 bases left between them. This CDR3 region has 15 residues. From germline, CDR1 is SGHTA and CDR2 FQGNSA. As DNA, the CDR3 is TGTGCCAGCAGCTTCAGCCGACAGGACACAGATACGCAGTATTTT. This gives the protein CASSFSRQDTDTQYF.

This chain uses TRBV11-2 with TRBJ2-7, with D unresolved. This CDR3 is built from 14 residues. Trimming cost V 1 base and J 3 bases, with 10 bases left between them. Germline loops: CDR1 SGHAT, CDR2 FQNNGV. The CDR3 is CASSLVVGNYEQYF. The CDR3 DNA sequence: TGTGCCAGCAGCTTAGTGGTAGGGAACTACGAGCAGTACTTC.

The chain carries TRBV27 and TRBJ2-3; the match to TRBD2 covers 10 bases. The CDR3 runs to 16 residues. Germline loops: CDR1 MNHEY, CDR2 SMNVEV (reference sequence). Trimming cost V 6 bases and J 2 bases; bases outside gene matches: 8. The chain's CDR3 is CASRKGLAVNTDTQYF. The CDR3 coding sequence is TGTGCCAGCAGGAAAGGACTAGCGGTAAACACAGATACGCAGTATTTT.

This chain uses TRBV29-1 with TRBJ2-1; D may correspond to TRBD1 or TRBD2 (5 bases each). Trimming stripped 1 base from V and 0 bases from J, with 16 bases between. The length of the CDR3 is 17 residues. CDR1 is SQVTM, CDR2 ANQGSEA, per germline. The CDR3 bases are TGCAGCGTTGAAGCCCTGTACGGGACGAGCTCCTACAATGAGCAGTTCTTC. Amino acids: CSVEALYGTSSYNEQFF.

CDR3 region: CASSVTGYTDTQYF. Here the CDR3 DNA reads TGTGCCAGCAGCGTAACAGGTTACACAGATACGCAGTATTTT. This chain joins TRBV9 and TRBJ2-3, with D perhaps TRBD1 (5 bases). This CDR3 spans 14 amino acids. CDR1 and CDR2 from the germline V gene are SGDLS and YYNGEE. V was trimmed by 1 base and J by 2 bases, leaving 8 bases between them.

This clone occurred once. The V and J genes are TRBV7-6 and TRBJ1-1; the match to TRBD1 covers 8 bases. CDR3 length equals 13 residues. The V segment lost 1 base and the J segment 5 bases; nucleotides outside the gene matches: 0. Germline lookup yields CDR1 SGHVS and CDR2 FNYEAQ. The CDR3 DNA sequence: TGTGCCAGCAGCTTAGGACAGGGGACTGAAGCTTTCTTT. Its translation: CASSLGQGTEAFF.

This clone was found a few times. CDR3 in amino acids: CASRRLAGGEQYF. The CDR3 nucleotides read TGTGCCAGCAGAAGACTAGCGGGAGGCGAGCAGTACTTC. This sequence joins TRBV6-5 and TRBJ2-7; TRBD2 matches at 13 bases. Germline assignment: CDR1 MNHEY and CDR2 SVGAGI. The junction had 2 bases not matched to a gene; V was cut back by 6 bases and J by 6 bases. CDR3 length: 13 amino acids.